The 14 T cell receptor beta chains presented below share a single source sample, sequenced in a study of blood T cells in healthy people across ages (dated by TCRdb to between 2014 and 2017). Preparation of the library involved 5' RACE. The instrument given in TCRdb is Illumina HiSeq 2500. A second PCR of roughly 6 to 11 cycles was run with a J-beta primer mix and a sample-barcoded 5' primer. TCRdb trimmed the raw reads at Q25, called clones with MiXCR and kept productive beta chains. CDR3 protein duplicates are merged, each entry listing the most common genes and DNA. The sample yields approximately 780,000 distinct CDR3 sequences; 25% to 30% were counted once. The ten largest account for over 2.5% of the sample. This same sample was also part of a study on T cells of mothers and their children.

Sequencing input: blood. These receptors were taken from a boy between 10 and 17 years old in good health.

V is TRBV12-3 or TRBV12-4 and J is TRBJ2-1; D is unclear. CDR3 length: 17 amino acids. V was pared by 6 bases and J by 4 bases, with 22 bases between. CDR3 amino acids: CASSIAPSRVRYNEQFF. CDR3 in DNA: TGTGCCAGCAGCATAGCCCCCTCTAGGGTAAGGTACAATGAGCAGTTCTTC.

With respect to this clonotype: At one of its ends the junction is not consistent with the germline gene, which may arise from a read error. The CDR3 here is CASSPKAGQPNTEALF. The CDR3 nucleotides read TGTGCCAGCAGCCCGAAGGCCGGACAGCCCAACACTGAAGCTCTCTTT. The chain carries TRBV7-9 and TRBJ1-1; D possibly corresponds to TRBD1 (6 bases). CDR3 length equals 16 residues. CDR1 and CDR2 (germline): SEHNR, FQNEAQ (reference sequence).

The V gene is TRBV20-1, the J gene TRBJ2-1; TRBD2 aligns across 11 bases. The trim removed 6 bases at V and 2 bases at J, leaving 3 bases unmatched. CDR3 size: 14 residues. Germline assignment: CDR1 DFQATT and CDR2 SNEGSKA (reference sequence). The CDR3 sequence is CSASSGRTYNEQFF. CDR3 coding DNA: TGCAGTGCATCTAGCGGGAGGACCTACAATGAGCAGTTCTTC.

This clonotype was found a few times. The chain links TRBV12-3 or TRBV12-4 to TRBJ2-7; 9 nucleotides line up with TRBD2. The junction had 9 bases not matched to a gene; V was cut back by 6 bases and J by 6 bases. The CDR3 sequence is 14 residues long. As DNA, the CDR3 is TGTGCCAGCAGCACAAATAGCGGGGGACTCGAGCAGTACTTC. Protein product: CASSTNSGGLEQYF.

The chain links TRBV13 to TRBJ2-5; D uncertain. Germline lookup yields CDR1 PRHDT and CDR2 FYEKMQ (reference sequence). V dropped 4 bases and J dropped 5 bases, with 14 bases sitting between them. CDR3 length: 14 residues. The CDR3 DNA reads TGTGCCAGCAGCTCGTTCGCAGCCGGGGAGACCCAGTACTTC. This codes for CASSSFAAGETQYF.

The chain couples TRBV7-2 to TRBJ1-6; perhaps TRBD1 as D (5 bases). This CDR3 has 15 residues. In germline, CDR1 is SGHTA, CDR2 FQGNSA. The V and J ends lost 7 bases and 8 bases respectively, with 18 bases between them. CDR3 nucleotide sequence: TGTGCCAGCACCCTAAGGCGGGGAGGGGATTCACCCCTCCACTTT. It yields the protein CASTLRRGGDSPLHF.

The chain is built from TRBV9 and TRBJ2-3, with TRBD2 matching over 9 bases. Germline assignment: CDR1 SGDLS and CDR2 YYNGEE. This CDR3 contains 16 residues. V lost 3 bases and J lost 3; bases outside the gene matches: 8. The CDR3 sequence is CASSARGRGGTDTQYF. The CDR3 nucleotides are TGTGCCAGCAGCGCCCGTGGGCGGGGGGGAACAGATACGCAGTATTTT.

The chain has TRBV20-1 and TRBJ2-1; weak D call: TRBD2 (5 bases). The ends were cut back, 4 bases at V and 3 bases at J, with 19 bases in the middle. Per germline, CDR1 DFQATT and CDR2 SNEGSKA (reference sequence). CDR3 length: 16 residues. This CDR3 is CSANPGESGGYNEQFF. CDR3 sequence (DNA): TGCAGTGCTAACCCTGGGGAGTCGGGCGGCTACAATGAGCAGTTCTTC.

This sequence joins TRBV12-3 or TRBV12-4 and TRBJ2-1; D uncertain. CDR3 length: 15 residues. V was pared by 1 base and J by 6 bases, with 13 bases between. The CDR3 bases are TGTGCCAGCAGTTTAGGTAGGAAGCTTTCCAATGAGCAGTTCTTC. It encodes CASSLGRKLSNEQFF.

This clonotype has a handful of counts. The genes are TRBV5-1 and TRBJ1-3; 8 nucleotides line up with TRBD1. CDR3 length: 16 residues. Germline values: CDR1 SGHRS, CDR2 YFSETQ. The V segment lost 0 bases and the J segment 4 bases; nucleotides outside the gene matches: 6. The CDR3 loop is CASSLAGRTGGNTIYF. In DNA, the CDR3 is TGCGCCAGCAGCTTGGCCGGAAGGACAGGGGGAAACACCATATATTTT.

V gene TRBV6-5 combines with J gene TRBJ1-4; D uncertain. The CDR3 loop spans 17 amino acids. Germline CDR1 is MNHEY and CDR2 is SVGAGI. The V and J ends lost 2 bases and 1 base respectively, with 14 bases between them. CDR3 DNA: TGTGCCAGCAGTTACCAACGGCCGATAGGAACTAATGAAAAACTGTTTTTT. Translated: CASSYQRPIGTNEKLFF.

Here the CDR3 reads CASSQANPLRTGGRMNTEAFF. Written as DNA, the CDR3 is TGCGCCAGCAGCCAAGCAAACCCCCTGAGGACCGGGGGCCGGATGAACACTGAAGCTTTCTTT. V gene TRBV5-1 combines with J gene TRBJ1-1; D may be TRBD1 (6 bases). Germline V gene data show CDR1 as SGHRS and CDR2 as YFSETQ. V lost 4 bases and J lost 0, with 31 bases in between. The CDR3 contains 21 residues. The variable domain in full, completed from reference TRBV5-1 and TRBJ1-1, reads KAGVTQTPRYLIKTRGQQVTLSCSPISGHRSVSWYQQTPGQGLQFLFEYFSETQRNKGNFPGRFSGRQFSNSRSEMNVSTLELGDSALYLCASSQANPLRTGGRMNTEAFFGQGTRLTVV.

This clonotype came up once. V and J are TRBV29-1 and TRBJ2-7; 9 bases line up with TRBD2. The CDR3 sequence is 13 residues long. V was clipped by 6 bases and J by 2 bases; unmatched bases: 5. CDR1 is SQVTM and CDR2 is ANQGSEA in the germline V gene. The CDR3 DNA follows: TGCAGCGTCGTAGCGGGGGTAGCCTACGAGCAGTACTTC. This gives the protein CSVVAGVAYEQYF.

Many counts were recorded for this clonotype. The chain couples TRBV6-5 to TRBJ1-4, with 8 nucleotides matching TRBD1. V dropped 4 bases and J dropped 7; count of bases not matched to a gene: 14. The germline CDR1 and CDR2 sequences are MNHEY and SVGAGI. The CDR3 extends over 17 amino acids. The CDR3 nucleotides read TGTGCCAGCAGTTCACGGACAGGGAAGGTAACGGGTGAAAAACTGTTTTTT. It translates to CASSSRTGKVTGEKLFF.